Presented here are 18 T cell receptor beta chains from one specimen sequenced in a study of PD-1 blockade in classical Hodgkin lymphoma. The protocol was immunoSEQ multiplex PCR, while the TCRdb copy is restricted to in-frame clones and leaves out a portion. The sample lists roughly 77,000 clones; 85% to 95% were seen once. As to time point: newly diagnosed, previously untreated cHL patient sample. Material for sequencing was peripheral blood mononuclear cells (PBMCs). All receptors derive from a human donor with classical Hodgkin lymphoma.

This rearrangement joins TRBV5-8 to TRBJ2-7; the D is unclear. Germline CDR1 reads SGHTS; CDR2 reads YDEGEE. CDR3 length: 13 amino acids. Trimming stripped 0 bases from V and 0 bases from J, with 4 bases between. Written as DNA, the CDR3 is TGTGCCAGCAGCTTGGATGGCTCCTACGAGCAGTACTTC. This translates into CASSLDGSYEQYF.

V is TRBV7-2 and J is TRBJ2-1; the D call may be TRBD1 or TRBD2 (7 bases each). There are 17 residues in the CDR3. Germline-derived CDR1 and CDR2 are SGHTA and FQGNSA. Trimming took 5 bases from V and 3 from J, leaving 20 bases between them. Here the CDR3 DNA reads TGTGCCAGCAGCCGATGGTGGGGGGGACAGAGCTACAATGAGCAGTTCTTC. This gives the protein CASSRWWGGQSYNEQFF.

The chain uses TRBV19 and TRBJ2-1, with 7 bases fitting TRBD1. Per germline, CDR1 LNHDA and CDR2 SQIVND (reference sequence). The CDR3 extends over 17 amino acids. V shed 2 bases and J 6 bases; nucleotides not matched to a gene: 13. The CDR3: CASSIRGPRGPSNEQFF. The CDR3, as DNA: TGTGCCAGTAGTATACGAGGACCGAGGGGGCCTTCCAATGAGCAGTTCTTC.

The chain couples TRBV7-9 to TRBJ1-2; TRBD1 might be the D (6 bases). The V and J ends lost 1 base and 8 bases respectively, with 11 bases between them. This CDR3 region has 13 residues. Per germline, CDR1 SEHNR and CDR2 FQNEAQ (reference sequence). The CDR3 is CASSLDGGPGYTF. CDR3 nucleotide sequence: TGTGCCAGCAGCTTAGATGGGGGCCCGGGCTACACCTTC.

The gene calls are TRBV6-1 and TRBJ2-7; D is uncertain. Between the trimmed V and J ends, which lost 0 bases and 3 bases, there was a span of 6 bases. This CDR3 contains 13 residues. CDR1 and CDR2 (germline): MNHNS, SASEGT. The CDR3 region has the DNA TGTGCCAGCAGTGAAGCCCCCCGCTACGAGCAGTACTTC. It specifies CASSEAPRYEQYF.

This clone was recorded only once. The rearrangement joins TRBV6-1 to TRBJ1-1; 12 nucleotides agree with TRBD1. CDR1 MNHNS and CDR2 SASEGT come from the germline V gene. With 7 bases clipped from V and 5 bases from J, the junction kept 5 bases outside the gene matches. This CDR3 comprises 14 residues. The CDR3 DNA is TGTGCCAGCACCCGGGGACAGGGGGCGACTGAAGCTTTCTTT. It yields the protein CASTRGQGATEAFF.

This clone came up once. The chain combines TRBV7-2 with TRBJ2-5, with 12 bases lining up with TRBD2. CDR3 length equals 17 residues. CDR1 SGHTA and CDR2 FQGNSA come from the germline V gene. Unmatched junction bases numbered 9, after V lost 2 bases and J lost 5 bases. The CDR3 coding sequence is TGTGCCAGCAGCTTAAGGCTAGCGGGGGGGCCAGGGGAGACCCAGTACTTC. This gives the protein CASSLRLAGGPGETQYF.

This clone was observed once. V usage is TRBV9 and J usage is TRBJ1-6; 11 nucleotides line up with TRBD1. The ends lost 3 bases at V and 9 bases at J; junction bases unmatched: 5. Looked up from germline, CDR1 is SGDLS and CDR2 is YYNGEE. The CDR3 runs to 15 residues. CDR3 protein: CASSATGTGGSPLHF. The CDR3 DNA follows: TGTGCCAGCAGCGCAACCGGGACAGGGGGTTCACCCCTCCACTTT.

The V gene is TRBV5-1, the J gene TRBJ2-3; 8 positions match TRBD2. CDR1 and CDR2 from the germline V gene are SGHRS and YFSETQ. The length of the CDR3 is 15 residues. Germline trimming cut 2 bases from V and 4 bases from J; bases unmatched to any gene: 6. The CDR3 sequence: CASSFLAGGADTQYF. DNA for the CDR3: TGCGCCAGCAGCTTCCTAGCGGGTGGGGCAGATACGCAGTATTTT.

The chain uses TRBV10-1 and TRBJ2-2; a weak D match, TRBD1 (6 bases). Germline V lookup: CDR1 WNHNN, CDR2 SYGVQD (reference sequence). The CDR3 contains 13 residues. V gave up 0 bases and J gave up 8 bases, with 7 bases separating them. CDR3 DNA sequence: TGCGCCAGCAGTGAGTCGGGGACAGGGGAGCTGTTTTTT. It codes for CASSESGTGELFF.

This chain joins TRBV25-1 and TRBJ1-4; the D gene is possibly TRBD1 (5 bases). The V end was cut by 2 bases, the J end by 5 bases, with 9 bases between. The CDR3 is made up of 14 amino acids. CDR1 MGHDK and CDR2 SYGVNS come from the germline V gene. The CDR3 protein is CASSEVGVNEKLFF. The CDR3 region has the DNA TGTGCCAGCAGTGAAGTAGGGGTGAATGAAAAACTGTTTTTT.

The V gene is TRBV7-2, the J gene TRBJ2-7; D unresolved. Looked up from germline, CDR1 is SGHTA and CDR2 is FQGNSA. V was shortened by 2 bases and J by 1 base, with 6 bases between the two germline ends. The CDR3 is made up of 13 amino acids. CDR3 sequence: CASSLSRSYEQYF. DNA of the CDR3: TGTGCCAGCAGCTTAAGCCGGTCCTACGAGCAGTACTTC.

This clone appeared once. The chain combines TRBV18 with TRBJ2-7; D not resolved. Trimming removed 0 bases at V and 0 bases at J, with 9 bases between. CDR3 size: 15 residues. Per germline, CDR1 KGHSH and CDR2 LQKENI. The CDR3 region is CASSPPHPSSYEQYF. The CDR3 DNA reads as TGTGCCAGCTCACCACCGCATCCTAGCTCCTACGAGCAGTACTTC.

The chain carries TRBV28 and TRBJ2-1; TRBD2 aligns across 8 bases. The length of the CDR3 is 14 residues. The germline V gene encodes CDR1 MDHEN and CDR2 SYDVKM. Germline trimming cut 3 bases from V and 8 bases from J; bases unmatched to any gene: 6. In DNA form, the CDR3 reads TGTGCCAGCAGTTTTCCGGGACTAGGTTATGAGCAGTTCTTC. This sequence encodes CASSFPGLGYEQFF.

This chain links TRBV23-1 with TRBJ2-3; 7 bases agree with TRBD2. TRBV23-1 is an ORF, and what it does is uncertain. The V and J ends lost 11 bases and 4 bases, in that order; junction bases with no gene match: 12. The CDR3 extends over 14 amino acids. DNA for the CDR3: TGCGCCGGGGGGACGGGGGGAGTGGCAGATACGCAGTATTTT. Protein product: CAGGTGGVADTQYF.

This chain connects TRBV28 to TRBJ2-1; 8 bases are shared with TRBD1. CDR1 and CDR2 from the germline V gene are MDHEN and SYDVKM. The ends lost 8 bases at V and 7 bases at J; junction bases unmatched: 10. The CDR3 runs to 14 residues. CDR3 sequence: CASRIDRGWNEQFF. The DNA of the CDR3 is TGTGCCAGCCGGATAGACAGGGGATGGAATGAGCAGTTCTTC.

The rearrangement links TRBV4-1 to TRBJ1-4; D unresolved. This CDR3 is 14 amino acids long. V dropped 1 base and J dropped 8 bases, with 11 bases sitting between them. CDR1 and CDR2 from the germline V gene are MGHRA and YSYEKL. In DNA form, the CDR3 reads TGCGCCAGCAGCCAAGGGACTGGGAGGGAAAAACTGTTTTTT. Translating it yields CASSQGTGREKLFF.

The chain joins TRBV7-9 to TRBJ2-3, with 7 bases lining up with TRBD2. V shed 5 bases and J 6 bases; nucleotides not matched to a gene: 11. CDR1 and CDR2 (germline): SEHNR, FQNEAQ (reference sequence). This CDR3 contains 15 residues. The CDR3 loop reads CASSPREVGQDTQYF. The DNA of the CDR3 is TGTGCCAGCAGCCCTCGGGAGGTAGGGCAGGATACGCAGTATTTT.